The present TCR beta chain was sequenced within a study of blood T cells in healthy people across ages. Broader study findings: Higher naive T cell percentage went strongly together with higher TCR beta diversity. The unknown donor CMV status may have confounded expanded clonotype changes. Both higher diversity and more naive CD4+ cells marked long-lived donors when set against aged donors.

Trimming shortened V by 0 bases and J by 2 bases, and 11 bases separated the two germline ends. The CDR3 contains 14 residues. CDR1 and CDR2 (germline): DFQATT, SNEGSKA (reference sequence). Primers used in a second PCR of about 6 to 12 cycles were a sample-barcoded 5' primer and a J-beta primer mix. TCRdb re-analysed the 5' RACE reads in MiXCR, keeping a single row per CDR3 protein. The sample has around 970,000 distinct CDR3 sequences; just over 50% are singletons. The authors extracted at least 5 micrograms of total RNA per sample. In regard to this clonotype: What it binds is not known.

The chain has TRBV20-1 and TRBJ2-7, with D maybe TRBD2 (5 bases). The specimen sequenced was blood. This TCR was recovered from a woman aged 55-70 years in good health. This chain's CDR3 is CSARDESGAYEQYF. In DNA, the CDR3 is TGCAGTGCTAGAGATGAGAGCGGTGCCTACGAGCAGTACTTC.